This TCR beta chain was retrieved from a study of human CD4 T cells and Enterobacteriaceae. As concerns this clone: No antigen is known for it.

The memory gate held CD4+ cells that were not CD45RA+CCR7+CD95- naive cells, over 98% pure. Healthy donor blood came from Swiss blood donation centers. Deep-level sequencing, detecting one cell in 200,000, covered ex vivo memory CD4+. TCRdb keeps only in-frame clones here, not all; method: immunoSEQ multiplex PCR. The repertoire holds tens of thousands of clones, 82% seen once, with 1.5% to 2% in the top ten. The study, taken as a whole, reports: Specific clonotypes appeared less expanded ex vivo than cross-reactive ones. Only same-donor CFSE-low culture sequences were used to infer reactivity.

V lost 7 bases to trimming and J lost 3 bases, with 15 bases between them. The CDR3 is 13 amino acids. Germline V gene lookup returns CDR1 SQVTM and CDR2 ANQGSEA. The TCR sequence derives from a human donor in good health. The sample consisted of memory CD4+ T cells from blood. The chain uses TRBV29-1 and TRBJ1-1; TRBD1 might be the D (5 bases). The CDR3 protein is CSAIQVGDTEAFF. DNA of the CDR3: TGCAGCGCAATACAGGTCGGGGACACTGAAGCTTTCTTT. Combining the CDR3 with reference TRBV29-1 and TRBJ1-1 gives the whole variable domain SAVISQKPSRDICQRGTSLTIQCQVDSQVTMMFWYRQQPGQSLTLIATANQGSEATYESGFVIDKFPISRPNLTFSTLTVSNMSPEDSSIYLCSAIQVGDTEAFFGQGTRLTVV.